This T cell receptor (beta chain) was retrieved from a study of early T cells in non-severe SARS-CoV-2 infection. This clonotype has a count of ten or more. Each cDNA molecule carried a unique molecular identifier. TCRdb re-called the 5' RACE reads with MiXCR, one entry per CDR3 protein. This sample carries more than 45,000 distinct CDR3 sequences, roughly 13% of them seen once, and the ten largest clones take 4.5% to 6%. The germline V gene encodes CDR1 KGHSY and CDR2 FQNENV. The CDR3 consists of 13 residues. V was clipped by 2 bases and J by 6 bases, with 8 bases between them. The material sequenced was whole blood. V is TRBV16 and J is TRBJ1-5; weak D call: TRBD1 (6 bases). The source of this sequence is an adult who was a healthcare worker with PCR-confirmed SARS-CoV-2 infection or an uninfected control (not recorded which). The CDR3 nucleotides read TGTGCCAGCAGCCAAGAGACAGGTCAGCCCCAGCATTTT. Amino acid sequence: CASSQETGQPQHF.